The text below deals with one T cell receptor (beta chain). Per germline, CDR1 MNHEY and CDR2 SVGAGI. This CDR3 contains 14 residues. Trimming shortened V by 2 bases and J by 1 base, and 8 bases separated the two germline ends. This record comes from a study of blood T cell repertoires in COVID-19. Produced via immunoSEQ multiplex PCR; TCRdb's table is partial and in-frame only. The data contain 350,000 to 450,000 clones, approximately 90% of them singletons. The V call is TRBV6-5, the J call TRBJ1-1; TRBD1 might be the D (5 bases). This sequence was found in a woman aged 18-30 years who had been exposed to COVID-19. The source material was PBMCs or T cells enriched from blood (not recorded which). The CDR3 nucleotides read TGTGCCAGCAGTTACACGGGGGGGAACACTGAAGCTTTCTTT. It encodes CASSYTGGNTEAFF.